This T cell receptor beta chain was sequenced for a study of shared clonotypes between healthy human individuals. Study-wide results and limits: Sample collection involved blood only; tissue repertoires are likely different.

Germline CDR1 is SGHNT and CDR2 is YYREEE (reference sequence). V dropped 4 bases and J dropped 6 bases, with 11 bases sitting between them. The CDR3 covers 12 residues. Libraries were prepared by immunoSEQ multiplex PCR; TCRdb keeps only in-frame clonotypes and omits some of them. The sample consists of millions of clones, over 85% of them appearing once. The naive CD8 fraction comprised CD45RO-negative cells positively selected for CCR7 and excluded terminally differentiated effector memory CD45RA+ cells. Remarks on this clone: The antigen remains undetermined.

The chain links TRBV5-4 to TRBJ2-7; possible D gene TRBD2, 6 bases. Specimen: naive CD8+ T cells sorted from blood. This TCR was recovered from a man aged 18 to 30 in good health. The CDR3 spells CASSASGLEQYF. CDR3 nucleotide sequence: TGTGCCAGCAGCGCAAGCGGGCTCGAGCAGTACTTC. The variable domain in full, with the rest retrieved from reference TRBV5-4 and TRBJ2-7, is ETGVTQSPTHLIKTRGQQVTLRCSSQSGHNTVSWYQQALGQGPQFIFQYYREEENGRGNFPPRFSGLQFPNYSSELNVNALELDDSALYLCASSASGLEQYFGPGTRLTVT.